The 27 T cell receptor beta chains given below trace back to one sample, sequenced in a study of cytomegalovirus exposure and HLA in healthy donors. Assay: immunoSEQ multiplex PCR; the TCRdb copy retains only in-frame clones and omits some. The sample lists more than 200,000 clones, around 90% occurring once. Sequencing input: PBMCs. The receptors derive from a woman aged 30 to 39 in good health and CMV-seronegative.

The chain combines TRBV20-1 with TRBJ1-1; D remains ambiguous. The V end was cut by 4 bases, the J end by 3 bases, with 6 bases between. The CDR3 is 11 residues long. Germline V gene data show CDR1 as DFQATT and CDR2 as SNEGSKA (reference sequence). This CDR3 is CSAKWDTEAFF. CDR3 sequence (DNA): TGCAGTGCTAAGTGGGACACTGAAGCTTTCTTT.

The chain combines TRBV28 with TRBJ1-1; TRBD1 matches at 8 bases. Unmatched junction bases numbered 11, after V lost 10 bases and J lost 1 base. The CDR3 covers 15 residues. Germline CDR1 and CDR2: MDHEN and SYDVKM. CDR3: CATQGASTGNTEAFF. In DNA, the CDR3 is TGTGCCACCCAGGGGGCGAGTACCGGGAACACTGAAGCTTTCTTT.

The chain's CDR3 is CASSLSTGGIHEQYF. DNA for the CDR3: TGTGCCAGCAGCTTGTCGACAGGGGGTATCCACGAGCAGTACTTC. The V gene is TRBV7-6, the J gene TRBJ2-7, with TRBD1 identical over 9 bases. This CDR3 is built from 15 residues. The ends lost 3 bases at V and 5 bases at J; junction bases unmatched: 8. Germline CDR1 SGHVS, CDR2 FNYEAQ.

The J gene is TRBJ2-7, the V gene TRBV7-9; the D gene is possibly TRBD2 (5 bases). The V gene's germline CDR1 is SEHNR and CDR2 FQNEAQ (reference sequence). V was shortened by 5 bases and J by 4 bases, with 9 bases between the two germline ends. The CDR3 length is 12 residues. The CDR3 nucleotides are TGTGCCAGCAGCGAACTAGGTTACGAGCAGTACTTC. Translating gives CASSELGYEQYF.

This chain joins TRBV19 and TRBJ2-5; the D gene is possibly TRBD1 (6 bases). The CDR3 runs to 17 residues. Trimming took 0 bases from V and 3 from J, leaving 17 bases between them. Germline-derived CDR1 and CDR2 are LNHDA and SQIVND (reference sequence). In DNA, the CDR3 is TGTGCCAGTAGTATAGACTCACTCCGGACAGAAAAAGAGACCCAGTACTTC. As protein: CASSIDSLRTEKETQYF.

The CDR3 DNA follows: TGTGCCAGCAGCCCGGGGTTCAACACCGGGGAGCTGTTTTTT. This sequence encodes CASSPGFNTGELFF. This chain connects TRBV7-7 to TRBJ2-2; possibly TRBD2 for D (5 bases). Germline CDR1 and CDR2: SSHAT and FNYEAQ (reference sequence). Trimming took 5 bases from V and 2 from J, leaving 9 bases between them. The CDR3 length is 14 residues.

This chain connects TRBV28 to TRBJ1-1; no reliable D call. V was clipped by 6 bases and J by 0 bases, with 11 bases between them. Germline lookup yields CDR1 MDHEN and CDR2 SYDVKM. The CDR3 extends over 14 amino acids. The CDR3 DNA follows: TGTGCCAGCAGGACGGGAGTGATGAACACTGAAGCTTTCTTT. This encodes CASRTGVMNTEAFF.

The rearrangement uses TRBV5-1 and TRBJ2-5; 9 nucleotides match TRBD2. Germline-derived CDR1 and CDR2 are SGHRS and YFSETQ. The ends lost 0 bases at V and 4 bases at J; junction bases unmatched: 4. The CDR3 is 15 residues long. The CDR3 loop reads CASSLEAGGPETQYF. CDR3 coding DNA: TGCGCCAGCAGCTTGGAGGCGGGAGGGCCAGAGACCCAGTACTTC.

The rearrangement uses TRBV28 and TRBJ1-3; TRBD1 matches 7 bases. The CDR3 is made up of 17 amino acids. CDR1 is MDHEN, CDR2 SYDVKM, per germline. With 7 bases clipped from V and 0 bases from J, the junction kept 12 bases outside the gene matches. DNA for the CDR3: TGTGCCAGCACGGCAGGGGGTCCAAGCCTCTCTGGAAACACCATATATTTT. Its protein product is CASTAGGPSLSGNTIYF.

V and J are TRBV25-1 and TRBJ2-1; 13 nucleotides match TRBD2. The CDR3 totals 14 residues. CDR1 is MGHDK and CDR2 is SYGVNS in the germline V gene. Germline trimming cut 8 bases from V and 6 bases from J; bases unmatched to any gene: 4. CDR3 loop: CASGLAGEFNEQFF. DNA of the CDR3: TGTGCCAGCGGACTAGCGGGAGAATTCAATGAGCAGTTCTTC.

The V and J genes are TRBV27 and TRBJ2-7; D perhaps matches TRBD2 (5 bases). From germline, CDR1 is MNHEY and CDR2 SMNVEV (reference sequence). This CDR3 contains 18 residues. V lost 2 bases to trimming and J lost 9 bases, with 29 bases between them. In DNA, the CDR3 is TGTGCCAGCAGTTTACGGGCCCCCGCTGGATATGACTATTTTGGGCAGTACTTC. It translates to CASSLRAPAGYDYFGQYF.

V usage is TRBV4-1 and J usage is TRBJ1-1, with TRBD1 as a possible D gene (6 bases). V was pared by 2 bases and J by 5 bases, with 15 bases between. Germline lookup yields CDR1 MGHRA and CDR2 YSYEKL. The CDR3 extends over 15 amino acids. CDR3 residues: CASSQLAGGWTEAFF. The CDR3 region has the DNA TGCGCCAGCAGCCAACTGGCGGGGGGCTGGACTGAAGCTTTCTTT.

This chain's CDR3 is CASSLWTTRTDTQYF. CDR3 nucleotides: TGTGCCAGCAGCCTTTGGACTACCCGCACAGATACGCAGTATTTT. The chain employs TRBV14 and TRBJ2-3, with a weak D call TRBD2 (6 bases). Trimming stripped 4 bases from V and 1 base from J, with 12 bases between. The CDR3 runs to 15 residues. Germline loops: CDR1 SGHDN, CDR2 FVKESK.

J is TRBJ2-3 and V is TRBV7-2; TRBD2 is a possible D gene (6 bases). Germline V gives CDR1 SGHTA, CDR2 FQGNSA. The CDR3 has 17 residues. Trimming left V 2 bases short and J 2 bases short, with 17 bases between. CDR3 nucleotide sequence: TGTGCCAGCAGCTTATTAATGGCGGGAACCTCCACAGATACGCAGTATTTT. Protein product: CASSLLMAGTSTDTQYF.

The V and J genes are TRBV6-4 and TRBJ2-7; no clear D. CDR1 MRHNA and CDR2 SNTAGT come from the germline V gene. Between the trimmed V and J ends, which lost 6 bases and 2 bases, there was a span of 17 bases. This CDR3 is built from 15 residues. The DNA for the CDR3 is TGTGCCAGCAGCGACCAGGTTTTTTGGACCTACGAGCAGTACTTC. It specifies CASSDQVFWTYEQYF.

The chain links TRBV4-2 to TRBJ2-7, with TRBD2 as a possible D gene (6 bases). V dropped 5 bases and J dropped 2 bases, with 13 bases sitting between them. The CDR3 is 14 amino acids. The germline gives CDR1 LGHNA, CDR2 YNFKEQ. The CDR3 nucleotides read TGTGCCAGCAGCGGCGGGATGTCCCCCTACGAGCAGTACTTC. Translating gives CASSGGMSPYEQYF.

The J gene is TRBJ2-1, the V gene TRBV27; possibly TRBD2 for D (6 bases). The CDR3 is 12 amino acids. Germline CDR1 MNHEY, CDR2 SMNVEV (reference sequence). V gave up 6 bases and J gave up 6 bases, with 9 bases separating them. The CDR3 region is CASRGTGNEQFF. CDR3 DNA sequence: TGTGCCAGCAGAGGGACTGGCAATGAGCAGTTCTTC.

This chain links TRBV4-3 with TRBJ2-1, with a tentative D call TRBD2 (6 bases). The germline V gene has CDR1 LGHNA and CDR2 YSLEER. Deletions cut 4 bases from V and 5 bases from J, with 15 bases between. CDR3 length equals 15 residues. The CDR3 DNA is TGCGCCAGCAGCCCCCGGAGGGTTTGGGACAATGAGCAGTTCTTC. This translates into CASSPRRVWDNEQFF.

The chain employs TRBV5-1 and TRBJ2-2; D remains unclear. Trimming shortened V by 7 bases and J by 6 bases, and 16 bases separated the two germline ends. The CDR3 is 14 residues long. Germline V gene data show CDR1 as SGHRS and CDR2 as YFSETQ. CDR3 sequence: CASQPQVTSGELFF. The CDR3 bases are TGCGCCAGCCAACCGCAAGTAACCTCCGGGGAGCTGTTTTTT. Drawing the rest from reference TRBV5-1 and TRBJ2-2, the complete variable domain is KAGVTQTPRYLIKTRGQQVTLSCSPISGHRSVSWYQQTPGQGLQFLFEYFSETQRNKGNFPGRFSGRQFSNSRSEMNVSTLELGDSALYLCASQPQVTSGELFFGEGSRLTVL.

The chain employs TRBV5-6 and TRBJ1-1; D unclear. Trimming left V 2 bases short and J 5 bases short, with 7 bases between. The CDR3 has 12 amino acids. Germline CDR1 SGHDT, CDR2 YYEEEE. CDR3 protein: CASSFGGTEAFF. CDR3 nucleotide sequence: TGTGCCAGCAGCTTTGGAGGGACTGAAGCTTTCTTT.

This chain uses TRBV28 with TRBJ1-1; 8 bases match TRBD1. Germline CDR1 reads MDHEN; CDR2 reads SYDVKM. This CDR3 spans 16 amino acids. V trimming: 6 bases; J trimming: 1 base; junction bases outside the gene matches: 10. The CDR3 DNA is TGTGCCAGCAGCAGGACAGGGAGGAGTGGGAACACTGAAGCTTTCTTT. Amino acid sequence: CASSRTGRSGNTEAFF.

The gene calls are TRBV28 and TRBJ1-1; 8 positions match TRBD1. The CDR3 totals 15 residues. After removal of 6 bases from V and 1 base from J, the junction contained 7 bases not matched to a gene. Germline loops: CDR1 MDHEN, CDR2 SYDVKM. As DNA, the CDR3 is TGTGCCAGCAGGGTCGAACAGGGGGAGAACACTGAAGCTTTCTTT. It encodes CASRVEQGENTEAFF.

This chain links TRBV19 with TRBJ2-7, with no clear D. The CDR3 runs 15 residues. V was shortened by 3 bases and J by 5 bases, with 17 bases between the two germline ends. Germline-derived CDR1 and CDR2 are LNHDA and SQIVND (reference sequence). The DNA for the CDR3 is TGTGCCAGTAGTATGGGCAGGTGGTATGTCGACGAGCAGTACTTC. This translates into CASSMGRWYVDEQYF. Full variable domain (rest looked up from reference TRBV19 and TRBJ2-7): DGGITQSPKYLFRKEGQNVTLSCEQNLNHDAMYWYRQDPGQGLRLIYYSQIVNDFQKGDIAEGYSVSREKKESFPLTVTSAQKNPTAFYLCASSMGRWYVDEQYFGPGTRLTVT.

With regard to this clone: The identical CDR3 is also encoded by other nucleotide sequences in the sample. DNA for the CDR3: TGTGCCAGCAGTTTATTGTTAGGTGGGCACTTGGGAGGCTACACCTTC. This translates into CASSLLLGGHLGGYTF. V and J are TRBV27 and TRBJ1-2; D remains unclear. CDR3 length: 16 residues. Trimming left V 1 base short and J 8 bases short, with 20 bases between. Germline lookup yields CDR1 MNHEY and CDR2 SMNVEV (reference sequence).

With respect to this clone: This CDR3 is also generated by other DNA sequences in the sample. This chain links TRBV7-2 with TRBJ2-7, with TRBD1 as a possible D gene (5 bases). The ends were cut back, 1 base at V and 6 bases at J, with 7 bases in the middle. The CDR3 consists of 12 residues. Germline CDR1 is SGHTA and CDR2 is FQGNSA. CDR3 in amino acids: CASSLGGGEQYF. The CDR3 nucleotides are TGTGCCAGCAGCTTAGGGGGCGGCGAGCAGTACTTC.

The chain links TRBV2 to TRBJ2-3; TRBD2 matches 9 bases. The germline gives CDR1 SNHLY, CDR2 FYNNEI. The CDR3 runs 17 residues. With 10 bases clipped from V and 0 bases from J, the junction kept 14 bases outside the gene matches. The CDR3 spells CAIHRDASGTSTDTQYF. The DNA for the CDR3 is TGTGCCATCCACAGGGATGCTAGCGGGACTAGCACAGATACGCAGTATTTT. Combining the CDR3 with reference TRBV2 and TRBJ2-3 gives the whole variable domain EPEVTQTPSHQVTQMGQEVILRCVPISNHLYFYWYRQILGQKVEFLVSFYNNEISEKSEIFDDQFSVERPDGSNFTLKIRSTKLEDSAMYFCAIHRDASGTSTDTQYFGPGTRLTVL.

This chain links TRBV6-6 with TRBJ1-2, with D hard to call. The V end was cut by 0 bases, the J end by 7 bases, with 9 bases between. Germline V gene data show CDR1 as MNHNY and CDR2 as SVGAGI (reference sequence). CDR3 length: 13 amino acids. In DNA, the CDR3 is TGTGCCAGCAGTTACTCCGCCGGGTTTGGCTACACCTTC. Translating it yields CASSYSAGFGYTF.